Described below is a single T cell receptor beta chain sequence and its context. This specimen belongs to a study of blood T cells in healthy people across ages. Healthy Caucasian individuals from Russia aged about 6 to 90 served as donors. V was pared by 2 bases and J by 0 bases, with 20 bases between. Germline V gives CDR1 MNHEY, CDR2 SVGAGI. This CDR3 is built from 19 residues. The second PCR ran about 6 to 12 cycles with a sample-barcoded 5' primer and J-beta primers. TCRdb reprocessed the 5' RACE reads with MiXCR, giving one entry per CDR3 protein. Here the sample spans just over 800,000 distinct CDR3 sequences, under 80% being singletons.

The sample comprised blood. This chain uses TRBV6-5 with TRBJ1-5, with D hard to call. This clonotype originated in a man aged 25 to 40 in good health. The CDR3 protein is CASSYPEPGRRGSNQPQHF. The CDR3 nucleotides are TGTGCCAGCAGTTACCCGGAACCGGGCCGCCGGGGTAGCAATCAGCCCCAGCATTTT.